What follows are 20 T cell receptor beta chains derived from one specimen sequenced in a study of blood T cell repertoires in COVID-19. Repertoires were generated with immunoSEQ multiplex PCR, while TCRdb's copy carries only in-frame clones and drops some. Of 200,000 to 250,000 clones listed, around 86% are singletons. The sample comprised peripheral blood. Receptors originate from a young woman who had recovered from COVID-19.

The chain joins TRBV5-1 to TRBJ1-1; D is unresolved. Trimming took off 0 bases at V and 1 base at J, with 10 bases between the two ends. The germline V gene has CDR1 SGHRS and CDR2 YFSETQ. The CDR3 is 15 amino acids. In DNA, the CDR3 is TGCGCCAGCAGCTTGGTTCGGAGCAGGAACACTGAAGCTTTCTTT. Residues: CASSLVRSRNTEAFF.

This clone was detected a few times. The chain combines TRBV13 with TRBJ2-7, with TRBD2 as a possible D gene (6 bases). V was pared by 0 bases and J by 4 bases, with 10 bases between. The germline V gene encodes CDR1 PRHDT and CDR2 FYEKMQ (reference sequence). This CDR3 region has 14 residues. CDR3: CASSLGGGSYEQYF. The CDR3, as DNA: TGTGCCAGCAGCTTAGGCGGGGGTAGTTACGAGCAGTACTTC.

DNA of the CDR3: TGTGCCAGCAGTTTCTCGGGTGAAGCTTTCTTT. Translation gives CASSFSGEAFF. The chain joins TRBV12-3 or TRBV12-4 to TRBJ1-1, with D uncertain. The CDR3 has 11 residues. Trimming pared 3 bases from V and 7 bases from J, leaving 6 bases between.

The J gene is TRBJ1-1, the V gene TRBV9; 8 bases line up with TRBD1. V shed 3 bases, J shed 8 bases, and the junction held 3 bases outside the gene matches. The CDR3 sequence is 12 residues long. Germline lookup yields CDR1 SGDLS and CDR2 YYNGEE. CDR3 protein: CASSGQGAEAFF. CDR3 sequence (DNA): TGTGCCAGCAGCGGGCAGGGGGCGGAAGCTTTCTTT. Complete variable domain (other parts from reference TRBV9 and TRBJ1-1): DSGVTQTPKHLITATGQRVTLRCSPRSGDLSVYWYQQSLDQGLQFLIQYYNGEERAKGNILERFSAQQFPDLHSELNLSSLELGDSALYFCASSGQGAEAFFGQGTRLTVV.

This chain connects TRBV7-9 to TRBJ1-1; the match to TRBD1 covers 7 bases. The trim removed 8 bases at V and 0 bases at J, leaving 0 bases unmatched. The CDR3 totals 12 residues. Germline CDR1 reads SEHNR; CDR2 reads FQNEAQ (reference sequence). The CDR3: CASGTVNTEAFF. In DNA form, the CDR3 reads TGTGCCAGCGGGACAGTGAACACTGAAGCTTTCTTT.

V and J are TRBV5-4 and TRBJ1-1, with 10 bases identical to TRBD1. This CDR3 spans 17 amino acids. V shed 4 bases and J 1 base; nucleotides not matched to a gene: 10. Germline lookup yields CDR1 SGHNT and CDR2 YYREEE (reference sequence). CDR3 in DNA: TGTGCCAGCAGCCCCGGGACAGGGGCCTCCCGGAACACTGAAGCTTTCTTT. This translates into CASSPGTGASRNTEAFF. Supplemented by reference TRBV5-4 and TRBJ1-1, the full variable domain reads ETGVTQSPTHLIKTRGQQVTLRCSSQSGHNTVSWYQQALGQGPQFIFQYYREEENGRGNFPPRFSGLQFPNYSSELNVNALELDDSALYLCASSPGTGASRNTEAFFGQGTRLTVV.

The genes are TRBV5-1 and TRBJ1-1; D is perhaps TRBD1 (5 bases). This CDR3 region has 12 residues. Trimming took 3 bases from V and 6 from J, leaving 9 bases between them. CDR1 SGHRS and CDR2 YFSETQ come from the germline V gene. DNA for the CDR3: TGCGCCAGCAGCTCCCAAGGGGCTGAAGCTTTCTTT. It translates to CASSSQGAEAFF.

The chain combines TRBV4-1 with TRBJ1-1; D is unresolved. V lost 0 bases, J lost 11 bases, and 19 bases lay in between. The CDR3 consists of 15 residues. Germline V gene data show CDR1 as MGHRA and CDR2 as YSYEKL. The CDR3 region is CASSQETGPFNRAFF. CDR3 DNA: TGCGCCAGCAGCCAAGAGACGGGTCCTTTCAACCGGGCTTTCTTT.

In DNA form, the CDR3 reads TGTGCCAGCAGCCCTACGGGGGGGCGTAGGAATGAGCAGTTCTTC. Its protein product is CASSPTGGRRNEQFF. J is TRBJ2-1 and V is TRBV7-9; 8 positions match TRBD2. V lost 5 bases to trimming and J lost 7 bases; unmatched junction nucleotides: 10. Germline V gene lookup returns CDR1 SEHNR and CDR2 FQNEAQ (reference sequence). This CDR3 comprises 15 residues.

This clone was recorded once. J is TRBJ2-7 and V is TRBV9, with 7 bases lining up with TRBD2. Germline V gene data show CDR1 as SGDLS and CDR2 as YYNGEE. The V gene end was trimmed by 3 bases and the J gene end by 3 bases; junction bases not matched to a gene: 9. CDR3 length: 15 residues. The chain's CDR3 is CASSAEGQRGYEQYF. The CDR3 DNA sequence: TGTGCCAGCAGCGCCGAAGGGCAGCGGGGCTACGAGCAGTACTTC. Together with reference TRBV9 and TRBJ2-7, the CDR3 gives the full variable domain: DSGVTQTPKHLITATGQRVTLRCSPRSGDLSVYWYQQSLDQGLQFLIQYYNGEERAKGNILERFSAQQFPDLHSELNLSSLELGDSALYFCASSAEGQRGYEQYFGPGTRLTVT.

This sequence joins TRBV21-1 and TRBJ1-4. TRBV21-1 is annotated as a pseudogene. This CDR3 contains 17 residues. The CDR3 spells CASSKRRVGVTNEKLFF. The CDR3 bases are TGTGCCAGCAGCAAACGGAGGGTTGGGGTAACTAATGAAAAACTGTTTTTT.

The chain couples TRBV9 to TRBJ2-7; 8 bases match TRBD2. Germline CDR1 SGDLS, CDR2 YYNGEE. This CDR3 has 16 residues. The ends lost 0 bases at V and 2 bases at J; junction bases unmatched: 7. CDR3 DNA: TGTGCCAGCAGCGTAGTTGAGCGGGGGCCGCCCTACGAGCAGTACTTC. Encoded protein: CASSVVERGPPYEQYF.

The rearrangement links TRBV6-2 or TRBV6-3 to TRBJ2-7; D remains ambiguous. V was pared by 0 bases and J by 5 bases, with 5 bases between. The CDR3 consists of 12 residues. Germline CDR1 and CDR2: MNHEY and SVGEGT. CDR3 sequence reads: CASSYSRDEQYF. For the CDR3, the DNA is TGTGCCAGCAGTTACTCGAGAGACGAGCAGTACTTC.

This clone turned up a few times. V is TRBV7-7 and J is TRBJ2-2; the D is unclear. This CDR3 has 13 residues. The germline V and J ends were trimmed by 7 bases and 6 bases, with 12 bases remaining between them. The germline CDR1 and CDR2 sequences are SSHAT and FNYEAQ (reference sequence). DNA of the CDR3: TGTGCCAGCACTCCGATCCCGGCCGGGGAGCTGTTTTTT. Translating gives CASTPIPAGELFF.

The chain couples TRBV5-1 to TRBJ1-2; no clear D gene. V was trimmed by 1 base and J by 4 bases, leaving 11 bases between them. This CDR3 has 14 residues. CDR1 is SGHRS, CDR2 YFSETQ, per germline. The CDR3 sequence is CASSLTTRFYGYTF. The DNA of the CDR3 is TGCGCCAGCAGCTTGACCACGAGATTCTATGGCTACACCTTC.

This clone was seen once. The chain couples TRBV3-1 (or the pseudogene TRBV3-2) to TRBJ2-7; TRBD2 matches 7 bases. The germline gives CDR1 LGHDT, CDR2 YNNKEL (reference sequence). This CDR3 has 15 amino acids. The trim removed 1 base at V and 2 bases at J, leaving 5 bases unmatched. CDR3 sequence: CASSQGLAATYEQYF. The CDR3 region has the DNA TGTGCCAGCAGCCAAGGTCTAGCGGCCACCTACGAGCAGTACTTC.

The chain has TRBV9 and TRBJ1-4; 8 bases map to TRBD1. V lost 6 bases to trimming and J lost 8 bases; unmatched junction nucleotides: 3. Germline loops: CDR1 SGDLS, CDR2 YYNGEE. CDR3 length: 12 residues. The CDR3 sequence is CASTRQGEKLFF. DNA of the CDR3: TGTGCCAGCACCAGACAGGGGGAAAAACTGTTTTTT.

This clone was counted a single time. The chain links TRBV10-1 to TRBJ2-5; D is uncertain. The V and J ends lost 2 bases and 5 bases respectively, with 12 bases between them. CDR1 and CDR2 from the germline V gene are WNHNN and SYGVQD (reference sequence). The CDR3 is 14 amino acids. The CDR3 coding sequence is TGCGCCAGCAGTGAGGGGCGAGTCCGGGAGACCCAGTACTTC. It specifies CASSEGRVRETQYF.

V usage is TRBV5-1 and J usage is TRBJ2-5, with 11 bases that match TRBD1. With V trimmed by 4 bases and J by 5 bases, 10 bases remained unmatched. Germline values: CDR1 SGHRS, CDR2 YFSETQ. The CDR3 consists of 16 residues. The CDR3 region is CASSIAGTGGTETQYF. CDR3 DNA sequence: TGCGCCAGCAGCATCGCCGGGACAGGGGGGACGGAGACCCAGTACTTC.

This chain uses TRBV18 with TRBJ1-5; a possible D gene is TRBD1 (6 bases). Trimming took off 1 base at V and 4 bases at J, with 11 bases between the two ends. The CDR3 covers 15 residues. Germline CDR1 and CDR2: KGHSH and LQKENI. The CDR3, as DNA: TGTGCCAGCTCACCACAAGGGGGACGGAATCAGCCCCAGCATTTT. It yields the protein CASSPQGGRNQPQHF.